The TCR beta chain described here comes from a study of metastatic and nonmetastatic thyroid tumors. This clone was seen ten or more times. TCRdb recomputed clones from the PCR reads via MiXCR. The sample shows 25,000 to 30,000 clones, 3.5% to 4.5% of them seen only once. This CDR3 contains 16 residues. CDR1 is SGHNT and CDR2 is YYREEE in the germline V gene (reference sequence). V shed 1 base and J shed 8 bases, with 19 bases lying between them. No treatment had been given to any patient before thyroid surgery. This chain links TRBV5-4 with TRBJ2-1; D is perhaps TRBD2 (6 bases). This receptor was taken from a male donor with papillary thyroid cancer or a benign thyroid nodule (not recorded which). Some clones in this sample may be carry-over from other donors' samples. The sample comprised blood. The CDR3 protein is CASSLSLVATRDEQFF. The CDR3 DNA sequence: TGTGCCAGCAGCTTGAGTCTAGTCGCGACTAGAGATGAGCAGTTCTTC.